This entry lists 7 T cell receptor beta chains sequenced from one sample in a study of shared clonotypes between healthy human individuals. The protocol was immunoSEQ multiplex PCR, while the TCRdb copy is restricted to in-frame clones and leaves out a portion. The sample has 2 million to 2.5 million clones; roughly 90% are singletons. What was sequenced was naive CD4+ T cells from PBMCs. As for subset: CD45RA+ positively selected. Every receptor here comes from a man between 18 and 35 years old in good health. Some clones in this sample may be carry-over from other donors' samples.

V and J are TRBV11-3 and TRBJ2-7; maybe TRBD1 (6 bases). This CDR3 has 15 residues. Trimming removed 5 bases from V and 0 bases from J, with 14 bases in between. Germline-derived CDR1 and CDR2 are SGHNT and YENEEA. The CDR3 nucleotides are TGTGCCAGCAGCACCGGGCAGGGGAGCTCCTACGAGCAGTACTTC. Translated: CASSTGQGSSYEQYF.

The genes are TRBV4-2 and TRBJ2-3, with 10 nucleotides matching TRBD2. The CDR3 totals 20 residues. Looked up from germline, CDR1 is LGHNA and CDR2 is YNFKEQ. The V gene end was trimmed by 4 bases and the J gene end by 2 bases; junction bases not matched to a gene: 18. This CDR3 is CASSPRRGLSLAGATDTQYF. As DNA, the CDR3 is TGTGCCAGCAGCCCCCGAAGGGGTTTGAGTCTAGCGGGAGCCACAGATACGCAGTATTTT.

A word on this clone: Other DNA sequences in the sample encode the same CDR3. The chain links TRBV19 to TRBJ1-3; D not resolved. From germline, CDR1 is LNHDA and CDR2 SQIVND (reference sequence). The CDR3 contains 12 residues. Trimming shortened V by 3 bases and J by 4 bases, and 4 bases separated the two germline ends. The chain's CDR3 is CASSISGNTIYF. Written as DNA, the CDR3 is TGTGCCAGTAGTATTTCCGGAAACACCATATATTTT.

This chain's CDR3 is CATSRRGTGEREQYF. Here the CDR3 DNA reads TGTGCCACCAGCCGCCGTGGGACAGGGGAACGCGAGCAGTACTTC. V usage is TRBV15 and J usage is TRBJ2-7, with 10 bases identical to TRBD1. The CDR3 is made up of 15 amino acids. V shed 5 bases and J 6 bases; nucleotides not matched to a gene: 10. The V gene's germline CDR1 is LNHNV and CDR2 YYDKDF (reference sequence).

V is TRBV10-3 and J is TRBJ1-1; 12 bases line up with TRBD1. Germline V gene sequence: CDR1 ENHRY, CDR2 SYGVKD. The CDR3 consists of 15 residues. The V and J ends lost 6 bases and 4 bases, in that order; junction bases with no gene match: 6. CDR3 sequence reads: CAIRTGQGAGTEAFF. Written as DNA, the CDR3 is TGTGCCATCAGAACGGGACAGGGGGCCGGCACTGAAGCTTTCTTT.

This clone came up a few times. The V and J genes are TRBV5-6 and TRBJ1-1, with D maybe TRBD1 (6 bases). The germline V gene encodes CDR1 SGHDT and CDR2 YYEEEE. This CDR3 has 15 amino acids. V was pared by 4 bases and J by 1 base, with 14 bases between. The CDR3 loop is CASSPGQGWNTEAFF. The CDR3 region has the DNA TGTGCCAGCAGCCCCGGGCAGGGGTGGAACACTGAAGCTTTCTTT.

In DNA, the CDR3 is TGTGCCGTCAGGAGGTTCACTAGCACAGATACGCAGTATTTT. Translating it yields CAVRRFTSTDTQYF. The rearrangement links TRBV6-6 to TRBJ2-3, with a weak D call TRBD2 (5 bases). Trimming shortened V by 11 bases and J by 0 bases, and 15 bases separated the two germline ends. From germline, CDR1 is MNHNY and CDR2 SVGAGI (reference sequence). This CDR3 has 14 amino acids.